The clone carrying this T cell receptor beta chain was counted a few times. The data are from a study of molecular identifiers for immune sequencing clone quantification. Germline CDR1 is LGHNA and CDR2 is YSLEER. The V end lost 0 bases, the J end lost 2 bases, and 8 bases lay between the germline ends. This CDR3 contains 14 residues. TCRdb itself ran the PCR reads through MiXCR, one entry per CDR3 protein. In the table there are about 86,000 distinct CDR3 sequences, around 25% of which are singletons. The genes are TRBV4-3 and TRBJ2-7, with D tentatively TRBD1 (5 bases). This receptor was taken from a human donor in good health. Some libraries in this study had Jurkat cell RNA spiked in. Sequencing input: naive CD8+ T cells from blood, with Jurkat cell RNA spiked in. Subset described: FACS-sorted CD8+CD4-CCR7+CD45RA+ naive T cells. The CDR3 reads CASSQDDSPYEQYF. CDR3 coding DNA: TGCGCCAGCAGCCAAGACGACAGTCCCTACGAGCAGTACTTC.